This T cell receptor (beta chain) comes out of a study of blood T cell repertoires in COVID-19. The wider study: Both acute and convalescent COVID-19 samples were obtained from the United States, Italy and Spain. T cells, B-cell-depleted T cells, or PBMCs provided the cDNA or gDNA that served as material.

In the original processing: Estimates of nucleated cell counts were drawn from the amplification of reference gene primers. The repertoire was sequenced with immunoSEQ multiplex PCR; TCRdb's copy has only in-frame clones and lacks some. Clone size and the V and J calls come from that table; the DNA yielded D and trimming. The table records around 230,000 clones, around 86% of them present only once. V was cut by 1 base and J by 0 bases, with 8 bases left in between. The CDR3 length is 14 residues. Germline V gene data show CDR1 as SGDLS and CDR2 as YYNGEE. The origin of this receptor is a woman in her sixties with active or convalescent COVID-19. The sample was peripheral blood. The chain uses TRBV9 and TRBJ2-7, with D perhaps matching TRBD1 (6 bases). CDR3 nucleotides: TGTGCCAGCAGCGTAACAGGGTACTCCTACGAGCAGTACTTC. The encoded protein is CASSVTGYSYEQYF.